Listed here are 23 T cell receptor beta chains from one sample, sequenced in a study of cytomegalovirus exposure and HLA in healthy donors. In the PCR, 60 Vbeta and 13 Jbeta primers were used. The table came from immunoSEQ multiplex PCR; TCRdb's copy has only in-frame clones and leaves some out. The sample includes nearly 300,000 clones, roughly 88% of them seen just once. Sequenced material: PBMCs. Receptors were obtained from a man aged 40-50 years in good health and CMV-seropositive.

The CDR3 coding sequence is TGTGCCAGCAGTCTCAGGGGAGACGGCTACACCTTC. Translated, it gives CASSLRGDGYTF. V gene TRBV27 combines with J gene TRBJ1-2, with D tentatively TRBD1 (6 bases). CDR1 MNHEY and CDR2 SMNVEV come from the germline V gene (reference sequence). The CDR3 is made up of 12 amino acids. Trimming removed 5 bases from V and 8 bases from J, with 12 bases in between.

The chain has TRBV5-8 and TRBJ1-1, with a possible D match to TRBD1 (5 bases). The CDR3 is made up of 16 amino acids. With 4 bases removed from V and 0 bases from J, the gap between germline ends came to 16 bases. Germline lookup yields CDR1 SGHTS and CDR2 YDEGEE. The CDR3 sequence: CASSVDRPYMNTEAFF. The DNA of the CDR3 is TGTGCCAGCAGCGTCGACAGACCCTACATGAACACTGAAGCTTTCTTT.

The rearrangement joins TRBV29-1 to TRBJ2-2, with D hard to call. V lost 4 bases, J lost 2 bases, and 11 bases lay in between. The CDR3 length is 14 residues. Germline CDR1 reads SQVTM; CDR2 reads ANQGSEA. The CDR3 is CSVGWASNTGELFF. The CDR3 DNA is TGCAGCGTTGGTTGGGCGAGCAACACCGGGGAGCTGTTTTTT.

Concerning this clone itself: Additional DNA sequences in this sample encode the identical CDR3. The J gene is TRBJ2-7, the V gene TRBV28; 9 nucleotides agree with TRBD1. V lost 3 bases and J lost 1; bases outside the gene matches: 4. CDR1 and CDR2 from the germline V gene are MDHEN and SYDVKM. CDR3 length: 15 residues. For the CDR3, the DNA is TGTGCCAGCAGTTTGGGGGGGACAGGGTCCTACGAGCAGTACTTC. Encoded protein: CASSLGGTGSYEQYF.

The J gene is TRBJ2-5, the V gene TRBV28, with D possibly TRBD2 on 5 matching bases. CDR1 is MDHEN, CDR2 SYDVKM, per germline. V shed 7 bases and J shed 5 bases, with 11 bases lying between them. The CDR3 length is 12 residues. DNA of the CDR3: TGTGCCAGCACGAGGGCGTTGGAGACCCAGTACTTC. This translates into CASTRALETQYF.

CDR3 coding DNA: TGTGCCAGCAGGCAGGGGGCGATGGACACTGAAGCTTTCTTT. Translated, it gives CASRQGAMDTEAFF. The V gene is TRBV6-1, the J gene TRBJ1-1; 8 bases agree with TRBD1. Trimming at V came to 6 bases and at J to 3 bases, leaving 6 bases not matched to a gene. The CDR3 consists of 14 residues. Per germline, CDR1 MNHNS and CDR2 SASEGT.

The chain recombines TRBV6-4 with TRBJ2-1, with a weak D call TRBD1 (5 bases). The CDR3 loop spans 13 amino acids. Trimming pared 5 bases from V and 4 bases from J, leaving 9 bases between. The germline V gene has CDR1 MRHNA and CDR2 SNTAGT. The CDR3 region is CASSSGLYNEQFF. The CDR3 nucleotides read TGTGCCAGCAGTTCAGGGTTATACAATGAGCAGTTCTTC.

The J gene is TRBJ1-1, the V gene TRBV4-3; D not certain. V was pared by 0 bases and J by 4 bases, with 9 bases between. The CDR3 has 14 amino acids. The germline V gene has CDR1 LGHNA and CDR2 YSLEER. The DNA for the CDR3 is TGCGCCAGCAGCCAAGAGGGTCGGAGCACTGAAGCTTTCTTT. This translates into CASSQEGRSTEAFF.

The V gene is TRBV27, the J gene TRBJ2-2, with 9 positions matching TRBD2. The CDR3 contains 16 residues. Germline CDR1 reads MNHEY; CDR2 reads SMNVEV (reference sequence). With V trimmed by 11 bases and J by 6 bases, 16 bases remained unmatched. CDR3 sequence reads: CAVGRRVAGDAGELFF. The CDR3 nucleotides are TGTGCCGTCGGGAGGAGGGTAGCGGGAGATGCCGGGGAGCTGTTTTTT.

The chain joins TRBV5-1 to TRBJ2-7; D call uncertain. The V gene lost 0 bases and the J gene lost 3 bases, with 7 bases spanning the gap. Germline CDR1 SGHRS, CDR2 YFSETQ. This CDR3 is 13 amino acids long. CDR3 amino acids: CASSLEPNYEQYF. The CDR3 DNA reads TGCGCCAGCAGCTTGGAGCCAAACTACGAGCAGTACTTC.

The rearrangement uses TRBV6-5 and TRBJ1-6; the match to TRBD1 covers 8 bases. After removal of 0 bases from V and 7 bases from J, the junction contained 2 bases not matched to a gene. The length of the CDR3 is 15 residues. Germline V gene lookup returns CDR1 MNHEY and CDR2 SVGAGI. CDR3 sequence: CASSYSGTGNSPLHF. DNA for the CDR3: TGTGCCAGCAGTTACTCAGGGACAGGAAATTCACCCCTCCACTTT.

This chain connects TRBV10-3 to TRBJ2-7; 9 bases are a match to TRBD2. Germline V lookup: CDR1 ENHRY, CDR2 SYGVKD. This CDR3 is 14 amino acids long. J lost 7 bases, V lost 3 bases, and 7 bases had no gene match. For the CDR3, the DNA is TGTGCCATCAGTGAACCTAGCGGGACAAAAGAGCAGTACTTC. This translates into CAISEPSGTKEQYF.

This clone has just one count. The V and J genes are TRBV30 and TRBJ2-3; 9 bases are shared with TRBD1. This CDR3 region has 14 residues. Germline trimming cut 2 bases from V and 3 bases from J; bases unmatched to any gene: 3. CDR1 GTSNPN and CDR2 SVGIG come from the germline V gene (reference sequence). CDR3 protein: CAWSPGQGTDTQYF. In DNA, the CDR3 is TGTGCCTGGAGTCCGGGACAGGGTACAGATACGCAGTATTTT.

The chain links TRBV11-3 to TRBJ2-3, with 15 nucleotides matching TRBD2. Germline V gene lookup returns CDR1 SGHNT and CDR2 YENEEA. The CDR3 contains 20 residues. The J segment lost 5 bases and the V segment lost 3 bases, leaving 15 bases of the junction unmatched. The CDR3 spells CASSFGGLAGGPGGRDTQYF. The DNA of the CDR3 is TGTGCCAGCAGCTTCGGCGGACTAGCGGGAGGGCCAGGGGGACGAGATACGCAGTATTTT.

A few counts support this clone. This rearrangement joins TRBV9 to TRBJ2-1, with a possible D match to TRBD2 (5 bases). V was trimmed by 3 bases and J by 3 bases, leaving 13 bases between them. Germline CDR1 is SGDLS and CDR2 is YYNGEE. This CDR3 has 15 amino acids. The CDR3 sequence: CASSDTRRSYNEQFF. CDR3 sequence (DNA): TGTGCCAGCAGCGATACTAGGCGGAGCTACAATGAGCAGTTCTTC.

The chain joins TRBV18 to TRBJ1-5; D may be TRBD1 (5 bases). Germline lookup yields CDR1 KGHSH and CDR2 LQKENI. V lost 2 bases and J 5 bases, leaving 13 bases between the germline ends. The CDR3 spans 15 residues. CDR3 DNA sequence: TGTGCCAGCTCACCAAAAGGGTTCAGGGATCAGCCCCAGCATTTT. Protein: CASSPKGFRDQPQHF.

The chain is built from TRBV5-4 and TRBJ1-2; no clear D gene. Germline CDR1 is SGHNT and CDR2 is YYREEE (reference sequence). The CDR3 runs 17 residues. Trimming stripped 0 bases from V and 4 bases from J, with 19 bases between. The chain's CDR3 is CASSLGGVAGEGYGYTF. Here the CDR3 DNA reads TGTGCCAGCAGCTTGGGTGGGGTAGCCGGGGAGGGCTATGGCTACACCTTC.

In regard to this clone: At the DNA level, this CDR3 is encoded by other sequences in the same sample as well. The chain recombines TRBV5-1 with TRBJ2-7; D might be TRBD2 (6 bases). Germline V lookup: CDR1 SGHRS, CDR2 YFSETQ. The CDR3 consists of 14 residues. V shed 4 bases and J shed 4 bases, with 15 bases lying between them. The DNA for the CDR3 is TGCGCCAGCAGCCCGCCGGGGAGGAGTTACGAGCAGTACTTC. Its translation: CASSPPGRSYEQYF. The entire variable domain, with the rest obtained from reference TRBV5-1 and TRBJ2-7, is as follows: KAGVTQTPRYLIKTRGQQVTLSCSPISGHRSVSWYQQTPGQGLQFLFEYFSETQRNKGNFPGRFSGRQFSNSRSEMNVSTLELGDSALYLCASSPPGRSYEQYFGPGTRLTVT.

This clone was detected only a few times. J is TRBJ1-1 and V is TRBV6-6, with 7 bases aligning to TRBD1. Per germline, CDR1 MNHNY and CDR2 SVGAGI (reference sequence). There are 13 residues in the CDR3. V trimming: 4 bases; J trimming: 4 bases; junction bases outside the gene matches: 3. The DNA for the CDR3 is TGTGCCAGCAGTTGGGCAGGGGGCACTGAAGCTTTCTTT. Protein: CASSWAGGTEAFF.

The chain couples TRBV15 to TRBJ2-7; TRBD1 aligns across 7 bases. The CDR3 is 17 residues long. Germline V gene lookup returns CDR1 LNHNV and CDR2 YYDKDF (reference sequence). V lost 2 bases to trimming and J lost 3 bases; unmatched junction nucleotides: 13. Here the CDR3 DNA reads TGTGCCACCAGCAGACAAACCGGACAGGAGGTAGGCTACGAGCAGTACTTC. It translates to CATSRQTGQEVGYEQYF.

This clone was seen only a few times. This rearrangement joins TRBV7-9 to TRBJ1-5, with 8 nucleotides matching TRBD1. The CDR3 spans 14 residues. Germline V gene data show CDR1 as SEHNR and CDR2 as FQNEAQ (reference sequence). Trimming cost V 5 bases and J 4 bases; bases outside gene matches: 4. In DNA form, the CDR3 reads TGTGCCAGCAGCAGACAGGGGAGAAATCAGCCCCAGCATTTT. Its protein is CASSRQGRNQPQHF.

DNA of the CDR3: TGCAGCGTTGATAAGTCCAGTGAGCAGTTCTTC. Translation: CSVDKSSEQFF. This chain joins TRBV29-1 and TRBJ2-1; no reliable D call. The V and J ends lost 3 bases and 9 bases respectively, with 9 bases between them. The CDR3 length is 11 residues. Germline V gene data show CDR1 as SQVTM and CDR2 as ANQGSEA.

V gene TRBV30 combines with J gene TRBJ1-5; D might be TRBD1 (6 bases). The CDR3 contains 13 residues. Germline assignment: CDR1 GTSNPN and CDR2 SVGIG (reference sequence). V was trimmed by 0 bases and J by 7 bases, leaving 10 bases between them. CDR3 in amino acids: CAWSVAGEQPQHF. In DNA form, the CDR3 reads TGTGCCTGGAGTGTCGCAGGGGAACAGCCCCAGCATTTT.